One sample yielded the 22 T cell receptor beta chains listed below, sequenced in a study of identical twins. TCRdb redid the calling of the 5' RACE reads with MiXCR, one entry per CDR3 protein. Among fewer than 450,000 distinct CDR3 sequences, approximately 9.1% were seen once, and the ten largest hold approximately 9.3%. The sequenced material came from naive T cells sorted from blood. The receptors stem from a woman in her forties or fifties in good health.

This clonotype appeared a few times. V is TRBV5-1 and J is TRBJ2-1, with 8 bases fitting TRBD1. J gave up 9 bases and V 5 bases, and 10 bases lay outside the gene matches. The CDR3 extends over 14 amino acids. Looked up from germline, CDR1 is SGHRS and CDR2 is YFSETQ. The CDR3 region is CASSDSGGFGEQFF. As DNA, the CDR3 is TGCGCCAGCAGTGACTCAGGGGGCTTTGGTGAGCAGTTCTTC.

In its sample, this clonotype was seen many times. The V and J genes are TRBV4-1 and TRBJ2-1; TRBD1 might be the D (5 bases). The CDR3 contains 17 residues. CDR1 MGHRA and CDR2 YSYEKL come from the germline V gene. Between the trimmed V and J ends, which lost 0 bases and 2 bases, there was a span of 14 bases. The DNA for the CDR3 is TGCGCCAGCAGCCAAGATTTGTATCAAGGGGCCTACAATGAGCAGTTCTTC. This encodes CASSQDLYQGAYNEQFF.

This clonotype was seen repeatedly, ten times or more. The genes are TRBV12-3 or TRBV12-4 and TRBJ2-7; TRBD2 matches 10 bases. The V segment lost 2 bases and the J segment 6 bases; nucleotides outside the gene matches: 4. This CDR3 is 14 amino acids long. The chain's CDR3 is CASSLLAGVGEQYF. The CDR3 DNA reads TGTGCCAGCAGTTTACTAGCGGGAGTAGGCGAGCAGTACTTC.

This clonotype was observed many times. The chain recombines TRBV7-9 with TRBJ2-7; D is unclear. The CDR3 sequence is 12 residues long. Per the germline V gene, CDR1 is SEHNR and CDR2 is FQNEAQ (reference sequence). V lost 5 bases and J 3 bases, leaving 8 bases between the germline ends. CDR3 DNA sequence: TGTGCCAGCAGCCGGACGGACTACGAGCAGTACTTC. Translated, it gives CASSRTDYEQYF.

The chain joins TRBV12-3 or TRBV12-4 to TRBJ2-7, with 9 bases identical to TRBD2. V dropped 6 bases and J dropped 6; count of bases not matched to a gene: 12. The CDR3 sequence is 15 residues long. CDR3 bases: TGTGCCAGCAGCCAAGACATTGGGACTAGCAGCGAGCAGTACTTC. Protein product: CASSQDIGTSSEQYF.

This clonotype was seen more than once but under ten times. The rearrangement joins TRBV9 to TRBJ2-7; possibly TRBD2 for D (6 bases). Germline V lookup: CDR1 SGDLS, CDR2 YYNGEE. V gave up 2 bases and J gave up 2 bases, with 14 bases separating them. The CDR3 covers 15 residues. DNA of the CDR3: TGTGCCAGCAGCGTGTCGGGGGAGTACACCTACGAGCAGTACTTC. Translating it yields CASSVSGEYTYEQYF. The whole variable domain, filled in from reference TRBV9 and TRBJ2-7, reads DSGVTQTPKHLITATGQRVTLRCSPRSGDLSVYWYQQSLDQGLQFLIQYYNGEERAKGNILERFSAQQFPDLHSELNLSSLELGDSALYFCASSVSGEYTYEQYFGPGTRLTVT.

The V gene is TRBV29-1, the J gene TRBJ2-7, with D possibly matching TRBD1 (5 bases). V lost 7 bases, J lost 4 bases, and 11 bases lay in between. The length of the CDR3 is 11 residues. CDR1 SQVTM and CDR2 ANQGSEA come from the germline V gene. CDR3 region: CSAIQGYEQYF. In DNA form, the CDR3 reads TGCAGCGCTATTCAGGGATACGAGCAGTACTTC.

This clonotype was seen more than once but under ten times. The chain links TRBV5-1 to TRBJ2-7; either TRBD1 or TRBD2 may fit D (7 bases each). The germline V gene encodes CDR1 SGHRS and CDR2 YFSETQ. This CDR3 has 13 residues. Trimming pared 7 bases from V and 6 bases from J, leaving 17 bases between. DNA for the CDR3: TGCGCCAGCTGGGGAGGGGGCTCAGGCGAGCAGTACTTC. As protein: CASWGGGSGEQYF.

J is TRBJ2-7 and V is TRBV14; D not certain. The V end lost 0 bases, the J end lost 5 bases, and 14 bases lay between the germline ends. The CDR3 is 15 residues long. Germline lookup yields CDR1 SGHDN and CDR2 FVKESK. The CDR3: CASSQDVKAGDEQYF. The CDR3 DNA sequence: TGTGCCAGCAGCCAAGATGTGAAAGCTGGGGACGAGCAGTACTTC. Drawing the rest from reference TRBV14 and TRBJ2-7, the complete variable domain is EAGVTQFPSHSVIEKGQTVTLRCDPISGHDNLYWYRRVMGKEIKFLLHFVKESKQDESGMPNNRFLAERTGGTYSTLKVQPAELEDSGVYFCASSQDVKAGDEQYFGPGTRLTVT.

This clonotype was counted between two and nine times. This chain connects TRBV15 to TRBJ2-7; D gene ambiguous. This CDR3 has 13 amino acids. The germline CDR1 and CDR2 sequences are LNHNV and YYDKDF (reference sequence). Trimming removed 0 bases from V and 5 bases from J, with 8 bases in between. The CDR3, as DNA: TGTGCCACCAGCAGAGATAAAGTTCACGAGCAGTACTTC. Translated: CATSRDKVHEQYF. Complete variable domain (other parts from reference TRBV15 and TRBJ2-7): DAMVIQNPRYQVTQFGKPVTLSCSQTLNHNVMYWYQQKSSQAPKLLFHYYDKDFNNEADTPDNFQSRRPNTSFCFLDIRSPGLGDTAMYLCATSRDKVHEQYFGPGTRLTVT.

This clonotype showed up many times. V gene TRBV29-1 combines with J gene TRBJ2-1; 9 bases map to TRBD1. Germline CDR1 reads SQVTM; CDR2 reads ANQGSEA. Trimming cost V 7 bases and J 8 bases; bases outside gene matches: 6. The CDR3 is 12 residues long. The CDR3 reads CSALDRGDEQFF. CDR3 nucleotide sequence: TGCAGCGCTTTGGACAGGGGAGATGAGCAGTTCTTC.

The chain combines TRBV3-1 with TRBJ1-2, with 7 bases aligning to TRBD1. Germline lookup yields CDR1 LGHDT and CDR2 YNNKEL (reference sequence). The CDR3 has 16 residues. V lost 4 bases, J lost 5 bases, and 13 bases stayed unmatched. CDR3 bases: TGTGCCAGCAGCCCCAGCCAGGGGGGGCGCGGGTATGGCTACACCTTC. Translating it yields CASSPSQGGRGYGYTF.

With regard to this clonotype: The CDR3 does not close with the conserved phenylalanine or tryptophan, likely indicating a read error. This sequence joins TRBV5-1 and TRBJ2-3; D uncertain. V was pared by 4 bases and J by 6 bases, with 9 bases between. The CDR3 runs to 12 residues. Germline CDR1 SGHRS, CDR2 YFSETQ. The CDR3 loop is CASSLFGDTQYS. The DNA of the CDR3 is TGCGCCAGCAGCCTTTTCGGGGATACGCAGTATTCT.

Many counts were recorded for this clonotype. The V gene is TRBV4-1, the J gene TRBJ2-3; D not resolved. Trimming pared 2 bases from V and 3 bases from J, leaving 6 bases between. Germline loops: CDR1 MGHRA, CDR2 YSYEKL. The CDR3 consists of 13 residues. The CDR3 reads CASSQYGTDTQYF. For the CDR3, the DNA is TGCGCCAGCAGCCAATACGGGACAGATACGCAGTATTTT.

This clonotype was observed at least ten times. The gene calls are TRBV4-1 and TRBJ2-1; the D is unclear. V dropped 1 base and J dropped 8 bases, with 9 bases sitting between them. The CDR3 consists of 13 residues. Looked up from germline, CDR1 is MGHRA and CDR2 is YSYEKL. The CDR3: CASSQVLLDEQFF. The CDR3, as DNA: TGCGCCAGCAGCCAAGTTCTCTTGGATGAGCAGTTCTTC.

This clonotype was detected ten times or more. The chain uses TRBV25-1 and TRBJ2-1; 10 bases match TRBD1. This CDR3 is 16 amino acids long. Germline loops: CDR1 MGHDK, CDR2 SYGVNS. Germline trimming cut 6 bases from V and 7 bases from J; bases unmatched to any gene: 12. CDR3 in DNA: TGTGCCAGCAGGAGCCCCCCGGGACAGGGGTTTAATGAGCAGTTCTTC. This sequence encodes CASRSPPGQGFNEQFF.

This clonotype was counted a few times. CDR3 nucleotide sequence: TGCGCCAGCCAAACCGGGCCTAGGTACAATGAGCAGTTCTTC. Its translation is CASQTGPRYNEQFF. This chain links TRBV10-2 with TRBJ2-1; D call uncertain. Germline V CDR1 and CDR2: WSHSY, SAAADI. Trimming removed 8 bases at V and 4 bases at J, with 15 bases between. The CDR3 runs to 14 residues.

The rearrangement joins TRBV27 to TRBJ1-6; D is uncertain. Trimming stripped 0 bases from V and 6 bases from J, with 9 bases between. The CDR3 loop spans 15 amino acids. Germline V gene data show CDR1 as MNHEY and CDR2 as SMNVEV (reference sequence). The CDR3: CASSLSTVSNSPLHF. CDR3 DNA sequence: TGTGCCAGCAGTTTATCAACAGTCAGTAATTCACCCCTCCACTTT.

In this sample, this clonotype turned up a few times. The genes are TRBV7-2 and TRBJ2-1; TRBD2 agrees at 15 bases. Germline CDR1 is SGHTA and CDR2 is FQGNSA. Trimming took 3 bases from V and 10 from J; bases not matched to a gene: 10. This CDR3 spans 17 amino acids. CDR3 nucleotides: TGTGCCAGCAGCTTGCGGGGACTAGCGGGGGGCGGGGGAGAGCAGTTCTTC. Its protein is CASSLRGLAGGGGEQFF.

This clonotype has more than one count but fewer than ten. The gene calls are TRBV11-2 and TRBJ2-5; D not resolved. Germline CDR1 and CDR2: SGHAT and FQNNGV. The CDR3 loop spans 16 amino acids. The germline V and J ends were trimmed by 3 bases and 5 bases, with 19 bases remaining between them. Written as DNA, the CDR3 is TGTGCCAGCAGCTTTGCCCTCGACACGGGCGATGAGACCCAGTACTTC. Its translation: CASSFALDTGDETQYF.

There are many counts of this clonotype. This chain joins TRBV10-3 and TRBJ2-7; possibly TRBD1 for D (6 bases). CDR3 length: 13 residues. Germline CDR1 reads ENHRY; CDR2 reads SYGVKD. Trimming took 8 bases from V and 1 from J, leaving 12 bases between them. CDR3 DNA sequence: TGTGCCATCCGGGACACCGCTTCCTACGAGCAGTACGTC. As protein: CAIRDTASYEQYV.

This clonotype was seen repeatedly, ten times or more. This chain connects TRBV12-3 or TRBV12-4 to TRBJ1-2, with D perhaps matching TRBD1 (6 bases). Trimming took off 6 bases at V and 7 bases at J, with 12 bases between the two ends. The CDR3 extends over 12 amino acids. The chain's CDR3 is CASRGAGGGYTF. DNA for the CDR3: TGTGCCAGCAGGGGGGCAGGTGGTGGCTACACCTTC.